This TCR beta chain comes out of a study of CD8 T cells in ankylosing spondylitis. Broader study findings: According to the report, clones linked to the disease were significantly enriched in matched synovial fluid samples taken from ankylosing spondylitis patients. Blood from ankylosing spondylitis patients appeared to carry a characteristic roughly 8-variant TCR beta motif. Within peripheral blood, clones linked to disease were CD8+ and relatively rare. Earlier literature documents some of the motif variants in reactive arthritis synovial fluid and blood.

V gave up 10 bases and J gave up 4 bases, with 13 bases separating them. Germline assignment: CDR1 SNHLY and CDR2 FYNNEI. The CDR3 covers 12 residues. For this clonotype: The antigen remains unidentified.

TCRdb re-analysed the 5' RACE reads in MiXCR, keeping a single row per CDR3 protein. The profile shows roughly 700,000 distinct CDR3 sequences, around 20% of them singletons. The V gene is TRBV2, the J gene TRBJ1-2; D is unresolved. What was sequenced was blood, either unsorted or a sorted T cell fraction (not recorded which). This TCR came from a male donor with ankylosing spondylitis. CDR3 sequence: CATSREVYGYTF. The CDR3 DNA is TGTGCCACCTCGAGAGAGGTCTATGGCTACACCTTC.